A selection of T cell receptor beta chains follows, all from one sample in a study of CD8+ T cells in alopecia areata. Profiled with immunoSEQ multiplex PCR; TCRdb holds only in-frame clones, not every one. The table includes about 150,000 clones, under 70% detected once. This specimen consisted of CD4+ T cells sorted from blood, obtained at week 4, from a patient treated with tofacitinib. These receptors all stem from a human donor with alopecia areata. The CDR3 runs from the conserved cysteine through the conserved F or W. A D gene is named only where the DNA matches it firmly. The size field is filled for only some rows; it gives once, few, many or a size class.

>TRBJ1-4|.|TRBV30|.
CAWSAPPHRGLEKLFF
TGTGCCTGGAGTGCCCCCCCCCATCGGGGGCTCGAAAAACTGTTTTTT
>TRBJ1-2|.|TRBV11-2|once
CASSLDHGGYTF
TGTGCCAGCAGCTTAGATCATGGCGGCTACACCTTC
>TRBJ2-3|.|TRBV29-1|.
CSVVIGGGTDTQYF
TGCAGCGTTGTCATCGGGGGAGGCACAGATACGCAGTATTTT
>TRBJ1-5|.|TRBV7-9|.
CASSLGDGQGSNQPQHF
TGTGCCAGCAGCTTAGGGGACGGTCAGGGAAGCAATCAGCCCCAGCATTTT
>TRBJ1-1|.|TRBV5-1|once
CASSLDPNTEAFF
TGCGCCAGCAGCTTGGACCCCAACACTGAAGCTTTCTTT
>TRBJ2-1|TRBD1|TRBV14|.
CASSPALGQGNEQFF
TGTGCCAGCAGTCCCGCCTTGGGACAGGGCAATGAGCAGTTCTTC
>TRBJ2-6|.|TRBV6-5|.
CASSAGTANVLTF
TGTGCCAGCAGTGCTGGGACAGCCAACGTCCTGACTTTC
>TRBJ2-3|TRBD1|TRBV9|.
CASSVGGQGADTQYF
TGTGCCAGCAGCGTAGGGGGACAGGGCGCAGATACGCAGTATTTT
>TRBJ2-5|.|TRBV29-1|.
CSVPSWQEETQYF
TGCAGCGTCCCGAGTTGGCAGGAAGAGACCCAGTACTTC
>TRBJ1-4|.|TRBV15|.
CATSPRGEKLFF
TGTGCCACCAGCCCCAGGGGTGAAAAACTGTTTTTT
>TRBJ1-5|.|TRBV11-1|.
CASSLGYNQPQHF
TGTGCCAGCAGCTTGGGTTACAATCAGCCCCAGCATTTT
>TRBJ2-2|TRBD1|TRBV4-3|.
CASSQVAGTGGKLNTGELFF
TGCGCCAGCAGCCAAGTGGCCGGGACAGGGGGCAAGCTCAACACCGGGGAGCTGTTTTTT
>TRBJ2-5|TRBD1|TRBV5-1|.
CASSLGTGSQETQYF
TGCGCCAGCAGCTTGGGGACAGGGAGCCAAGAGACCCAGTACTTC
>TRBJ1-6|.|TRBV7-3|.
CASSLIPSSGSPLHF
TGTGCCAGCAGCTTAATTCCGTCCTCGGGTTCACCCCTCCACTTT
>TRBJ2-5|.|TRBV29-1|.
CSVEVLETQYF
TGCAGCGTTGAAGTTCTGGAGACCCAGTACTTC
>TRBJ2-7|.|TRBV18|.
CASSQGTGYEQYF
TGTGCCAGCTCACAGGGGACGGGTTACGAGCAGTACTTC
>TRBJ2-7|TRBD1|TRBV10-3|.
CAISLSGTGLYEQYF
TGTGCCATCAGTCTTTCCGGGACAGGACTTTACGAGCAGTACTTC